This entry is about one T cell receptor (beta chain). Its target is unknown. This sample was taken from a study of post-analysis software for immune sequencing data. Study-wide background: The courses of disease that were included comprised relapsing-remitting, secondary progressive and progressive-relapsing multiple sclerosis. Notes on the study in general: The F measure placed samples prepared in the same batch into strongly shared clusters.

TCR beta cDNA libraries included unique molecular identifiers. Using its own MiXCR run on the PCR reads, TCRdb lists one record per CDR3 protein. The repertoire holds 740,000 or so distinct CDR3 sequences, with roughly 50% as singletons. The sample was blood. The TCR comes from a girl aged 10 to 17 with multiple sclerosis.

This CDR3 is CASSLAGRVAGFETYEQYF. CDR3 coding DNA: TGCGCCAGCAGCTTGGCCGGAAGGGTAGCGGGATTCGAGACCTACGAGCAGTACTTC. This sequence joins TRBV5-1 and TRBJ2-7, with TRBD2 matching over 8 bases. Germline CDR1 reads SGHRS; CDR2 reads YFSETQ. Germline trimming cut 0 bases from V and 2 bases from J; bases unmatched to any gene: 16. This CDR3 has 19 residues.